This T cell receptor (beta chain) was identified during a study of beta chain features in type 1 diabetes. CDR3 size: 13 residues. Germline lookup yields CDR1 SQVTM and CDR2 ANQGSEA. Notes on this clone: The antigen is undetermined.

Sorted populations all exceeded 95% purity. Study-level findings and limits: Within each of all four CD4+ subsets, Type 1 diabetes patients had TCRB CDR3s that were moderately but significantly shorter. In comparison with healthy donors, patients had naive, central memory and Treg TCRB repertoires that appeared more similar. PCR, the amplification step, might favor shorter templates, equally in patients and controls.

All of the isolated RNA was reverse transcribed, so expressed TCRB transcripts were sequenced. Sequenced by immunoSEQ multiplex PCR; TCRdb stores in-frame clones only, minus some. Among about 44,000 clones listed, about 66% were seen once. The TCR comes from a woman aged 18-29 years with type 1 diabetes. The rearrangement uses TRBV29-1 and TRBJ2-5; 10 bases align to TRBD1. The J call may not be correct, given that the DNA end is closer to TRBJ2-7. The specimen was Tregs from blood. CDR3 region: CSVRQGASYEQYF. CDR3 DNA: TGCAGCGTAAGACAGGGGGCGTCCTACGAGCAGTACTTC.